A single TCR beta chain is shown here with its context. Its antigen remains unknown. These data are taken from a study of beta chain features in type 1 diabetes. For the study at large: Cells sorted and examined across all samples totaled approximately 100 million. Study conclusions and caveats: Researchers report that Type 1 diabetes patients had moderately but significantly shorter TCRB CDR3s across all four CD4+ subsets. cDNA-based sequencing might over-represent cells highly expressing TCR.

Expressed TCRB transcripts were sequenced after all isolated RNA was converted to cDNA. Only in-frame clones appear in the TCRdb table, and some are missing; sequencing was by immunoSEQ multiplex PCR. The sample contains some 160,000 clones, about 8.1% of which appear only once. The V and J ends lost 4 bases and 6 bases respectively, with 16 bases between them. The germline V gene encodes CDR1 SGHDT and CDR2 YYEEEE. The CDR3 is 14 residues long. The chain employs TRBV5-6 and TRBJ1-1; D gene unclear. The sequence came from a woman between 18 and 29 years old with type 1 diabetes. The sequenced material came from central memory CD4+ T cells from blood. This chain's CDR3 is CASSPTRVGSEAFF. The DNA for the CDR3 is TGTGCCAGCAGCCCAACCCGGGTTGGATCTGAAGCTTTCTTT.